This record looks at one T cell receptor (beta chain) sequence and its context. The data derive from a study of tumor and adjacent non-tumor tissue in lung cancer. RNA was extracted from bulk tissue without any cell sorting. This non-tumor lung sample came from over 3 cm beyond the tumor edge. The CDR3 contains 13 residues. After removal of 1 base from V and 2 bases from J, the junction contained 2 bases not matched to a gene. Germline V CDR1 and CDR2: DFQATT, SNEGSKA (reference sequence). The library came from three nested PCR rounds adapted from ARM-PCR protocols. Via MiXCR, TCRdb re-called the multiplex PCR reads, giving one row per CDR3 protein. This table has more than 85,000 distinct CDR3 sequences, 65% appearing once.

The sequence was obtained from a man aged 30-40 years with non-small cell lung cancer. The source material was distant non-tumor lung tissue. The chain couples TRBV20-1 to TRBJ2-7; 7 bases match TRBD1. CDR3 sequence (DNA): TGCAGTGCTAGAGCAGGGGGAGCCTACGAGCAGTACTTC. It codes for CSARAGGAYEQYF.